The entry below gives a single T cell receptor (beta chain) sequence along with its context. Trimming stripped 4 bases from V and 6 bases from J, with 17 bases between. Germline-derived CDR1 and CDR2 are GTSNPN and SVGIG (reference sequence). This CDR3 is 14 amino acids long. Methods used by the authors: The assay estimated nucleated cells by amplifying reference gene primers. Repertoires were generated with immunoSEQ multiplex PCR, while TCRdb's copy carries only in-frame clones and drops some. The V and J calls and clone size come from that table; D and trimming were worked out from the DNA. This sample has some 48,000 clones, with about 81% found just once. This entry belongs to a study of blood T cell repertoires in COVID-19. Across the whole study: The United States, Italy and Spain provided the acute and convalescent COVID-19 samples. PBMCs, B-cell-depleted T cells, or T cells were the source of the cDNA or gDNA that made up the material.

Sequences were obtained from peripheral blood. The TCR sequence derives from a human donor with acute or convalescent COVID-19. The donor label of this sample is uncertain. The chain carries TRBV30 and TRBJ2-3; possible D gene TRBD1, 6 bases. Here the CDR3 DNA reads TGTGCCTGGAACGGGCAGGGGCTAGGGGATACGCAGTATTTT. As protein: CAWNGQGLGDTQYF.